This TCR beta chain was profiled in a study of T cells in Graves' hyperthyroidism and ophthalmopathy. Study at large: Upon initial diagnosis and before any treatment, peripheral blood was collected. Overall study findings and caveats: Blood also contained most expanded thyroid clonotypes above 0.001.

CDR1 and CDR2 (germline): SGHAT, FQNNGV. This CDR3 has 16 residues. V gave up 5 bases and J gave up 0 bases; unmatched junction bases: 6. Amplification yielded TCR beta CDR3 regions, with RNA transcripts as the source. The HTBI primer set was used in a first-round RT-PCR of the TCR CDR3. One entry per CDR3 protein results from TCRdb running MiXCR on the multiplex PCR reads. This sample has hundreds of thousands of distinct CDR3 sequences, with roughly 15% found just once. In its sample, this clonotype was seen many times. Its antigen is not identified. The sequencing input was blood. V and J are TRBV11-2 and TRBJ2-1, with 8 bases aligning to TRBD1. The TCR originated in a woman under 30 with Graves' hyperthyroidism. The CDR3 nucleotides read TGTGCCAGCAGCCCACGACAGGGGAGCTCCTACAATGAGCAGTTCTTC. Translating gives CASSPRQGSSYNEQFF. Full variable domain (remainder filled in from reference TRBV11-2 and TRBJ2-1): EAGVAQSPRYKIIEKRQSVAFWCNPISGHATLYWYQQILGQGPKLLIQFQNNGVVDDSQLPKDRFSAERLKGVDSTLKIQPAKLEDSAVYLCASSPRQGSSYNEQFFGPGTRLTVL.